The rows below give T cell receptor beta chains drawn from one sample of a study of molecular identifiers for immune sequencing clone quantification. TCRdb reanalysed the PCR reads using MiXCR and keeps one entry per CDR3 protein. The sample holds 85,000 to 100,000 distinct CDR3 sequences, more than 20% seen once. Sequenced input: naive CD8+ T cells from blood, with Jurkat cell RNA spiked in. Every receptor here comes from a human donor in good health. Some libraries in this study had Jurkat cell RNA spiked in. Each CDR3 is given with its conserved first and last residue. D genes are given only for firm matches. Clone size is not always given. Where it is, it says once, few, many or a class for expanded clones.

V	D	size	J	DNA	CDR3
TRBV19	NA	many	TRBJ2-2	TGTGCCAGTAGAATACCGGGACATCCCACCGGGGAGCTGTTTTTT	CASRIPGHPTGELFF
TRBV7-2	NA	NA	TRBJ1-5	TGTGCCAGCAGCTCGGAGGGCACCAATCAGCCCCAGCATTTT	CASSSEGTNQPQHF
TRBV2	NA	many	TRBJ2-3	TGTGCCATCCAGGGTTCGTCTGCTGGCCCGCGAACTAGCACAGATACGCAGTATTTT	CAIQGSSAGPRTSTDTQYF
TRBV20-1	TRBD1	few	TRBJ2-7	TGCAGTGCTAGGGGGGACAGCAACTACGAGCAGTACTTC	CSARGDSNYEQYF
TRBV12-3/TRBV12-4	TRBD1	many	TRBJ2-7	TGTGCCAGCGGAAAGGACGGGACAGGTAAAAAGTTC	CASGKDGTGKKF
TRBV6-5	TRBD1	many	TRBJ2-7	TGTGCCAGCGCTGGCGGGACAGGCAACTACGAGCAGTACTTC	CASAGGTGNYEQYF
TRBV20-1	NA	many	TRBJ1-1	TGCAGTGCTAGAGATTGGGGGTATGAAGCTTTCTTT	CSARDWGYEAFF
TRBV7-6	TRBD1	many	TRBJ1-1	TGTGCCAGCACCCTGAACCCAGGGGGGGGCACTGAAGCTTTCTTT	CASTLNPGGGTEAFF
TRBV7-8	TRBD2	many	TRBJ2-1	TGTGCCAGCAGCTTACTCTGGTTCCTAGCGGGACCTACGGATGAGCAGTTCTTC	CASSLLWFLAGPTDEQFF
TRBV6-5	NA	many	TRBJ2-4	TGTGCCAGCAAGCGGCTAGCCAAAAACATTCAGTACTTC	CASKRLAKNIQYF
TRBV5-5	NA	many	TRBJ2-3	TGTGCCAGCAGTTCCGGAGGATGGGGAGATACGCAGTATTTT	CASSSGGWGDTQYF
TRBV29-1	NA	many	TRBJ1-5	TGCAGCGTTGGGGACAATCAGCCCCAGCATTTT	CSVGDNQPQHF
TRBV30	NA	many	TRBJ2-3	TGTGCCTGGAGTGGGACATCTCAACCAGGGTACACAGATACGCAGTATTTT	CAWSGTSQPGYTDTQYF
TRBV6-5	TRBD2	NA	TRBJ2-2	TGTGCCAGCAGTTACTCAGGGACTAGCGGGGGAACCGGGGAGCTGTTTTTT	CASSYSGTSGGTGELFF
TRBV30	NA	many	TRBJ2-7	TGTGCCTGGAGTGTAGGGCAGGGTTACGAGCAGTACTTC	CAWSVGQGYEQYF
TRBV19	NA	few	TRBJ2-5	TGTGCCAGTAGTAGAAACAGGGTCAGGGAGACCCAGTACTTC	CASSRNRVRETQYF
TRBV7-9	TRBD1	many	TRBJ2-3	TGTGCCAGCATCCTCTCGTCAGGGGGCGCAGAGACAGATACGCAGTATTTT	CASILSSGGAETDTQYF
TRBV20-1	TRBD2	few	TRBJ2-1	TGCAGTGCTCCGCCCACCTCTAGCGGCTACAATGAGCAGTTCTTC	CSAPPTSSGYNEQFF
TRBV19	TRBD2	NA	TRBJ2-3	TGTGCCAGTAGTATCTTGCGGGGGAACACAGATACGAAGTATTTT	CASSILRGNTDTKYF
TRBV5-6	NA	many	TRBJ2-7	TGTGCCAGCAGCCCGGTTCAAGGTGGCCCCTACGAGCAGTACTTC	CASSPVQGGPYEQYF
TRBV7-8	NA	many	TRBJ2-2	TGTGCCAGCAGCCTACGTCTAGGCAGTACGAACACCGGGGAGCTGTTTTTT	CASSLRLGSTNTGELFF
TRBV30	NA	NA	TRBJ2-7	TGTGCCTGGGGCGGGGCAGCTTACGAGCAGTGCTTC	CAWGGAAYEQCF
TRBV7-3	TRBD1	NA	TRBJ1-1	TGTGCCAGCAGCCTGGGAGGGGGCACTGAAGCTCTCTTT	CASSLGGGTEALF